Shown below are 3 T cell receptor beta chains from a single sample sequenced in a study of blood T cells in healthy people across ages. A second PCR, run for roughly 7 to 12 cycles, used a sample-barcoded 5' primer plus a J-beta primer mix. TCRdb reanalysed the 5' RACE reads using MiXCR and keeps one entry per CDR3 protein. The table has approximately 2,000,000 distinct CDR3 sequences, about two fifths seen once. Sequencing was carried out using blood. All receptors come from a human donor in good health.

This clonotype was detected only a few times. The rearrangement uses TRBV5-1 and TRBJ2-5; TRBD2 agrees at 11 bases. J was trimmed by 5 bases and V by 1 base; bases with no gene match: 13. The germline CDR1 and CDR2 sequences are SGHRS and YFSETQ. CDR3 length equals 18 residues. The CDR3 coding sequence is TGCGCCAGCAGCTTGACGTGGTTGACTAGCGGGAATGCGGAGACCCAGTACTTC. Residues: CASSLTWLTSGNAETQYF.

Only a few counts were recorded for this clonotype. Germline is not matched at one junction end, which may reflect a read error. This chain uses TRBV7-2 with TRBJ1-2; TRBD1 agrees at 9 bases. CDR1 and CDR2 (germline): SGHTA, FQGNSA. The length of the CDR3 is 16 residues. The CDR3 DNA reads as TGTGCCGGCAGCAAGAGGTCGGGACAGGGTATCTATGGCTACACCTTC. This gives the protein CAGSKRSGQGIYGYTF. The full variable domain, in which reference TRBV7-2 and TRBJ1-2 provide the parts outside the CDR3, is GAGVSQSPSNKVTEKGKDVELRCDPISGHTALYWYRQSLGQGLEFLIYFQGNSAPDKSGLPSDRFSAERTGGSVSTLTIQRTQQEDSAVYLCAGSKRSGQGIYGYTFGSGTRLTVV.

The gene calls are TRBV28 and TRBJ1-2; D gene uncertain. The CDR3 is 12 amino acids. V was clipped by 4 bases and J by 5 bases, with 8 bases between them. Germline V gene data show CDR1 as MDHEN and CDR2 as SYDVKM. The DNA for the CDR3 is TGTGCCAGCAGTTGGCAACATTATGGCTACACCTTC. Translation gives CASSWQHYGYTF.